This passage covers 20 T cell receptor beta chains from one sample sequenced in a study of blood T cell repertoires in COVID-19. Libraries were prepared by immunoSEQ multiplex PCR; TCRdb keeps only in-frame clonotypes and omits some of them. Found here are roughly 60,000 clones, roughly two thirds of them singletons; the top ten hold more than 4.5%. Sequencing was carried out using peripheral blood. Receptors originate from a woman between 70 and 85 years old with COVID-19, enrolled during active disease.

The chain joins TRBV15 to TRBJ2-4; possibly TRBD2 for D (5 bases). The germline V gene has CDR1 LNHNV and CDR2 YYDKDF (reference sequence). With 0 bases removed from V and 1 base from J, the gap between germline ends came to 13 bases. This CDR3 region has 17 residues. CDR3: CATSREGEGVAKNIQYF. The CDR3 bases are TGTGCCACCAGCAGAGAGGGAGAGGGAGTGGCCAAAAACATTCAGTACTTC.

This clone was detected only once. The chain has TRBV5-6 and TRBJ2-1; 12 nucleotides align to TRBD2. CDR1 is SGHDT, CDR2 YYEEEE, per germline. There are 18 residues in the CDR3. Trimming cost V 2 bases and J 6 bases; bases outside gene matches: 12. CDR3 nucleotides: TGTGCCAGCAGCTTTGGGACTAGCGGGTCTCGACTCGGCAATGAGCAGTTCTTC. The encoded protein is CASSFGTSGSRLGNEQFF.

V is TRBV13 and J is TRBJ2-1, with D maybe TRBD2 (5 bases). The CDR3 has 16 residues. The V end lost 0 bases, the J end lost 0 bases, and 9 bases lay between the germline ends. The germline gives CDR1 PRHDT, CDR2 FYEKMQ (reference sequence). The CDR3 DNA reads as TGTGCCAGCAGCTTAGGCTATGCGGGCTCCTACAATGAGCAGTTCTTC. This translates into CASSLGYAGSYNEQFF. The full variable domain, with the rest looked up from reference TRBV13 and TRBJ2-1, is AAGVIQSPRHLIKEKRETATLKCYPIPRHDTVYWYQQGPGQDPQFLISFYEKMQSDKGSIPDRFSAQQFSDYHSELNMSSLELGDSALYFCASSLGYAGSYNEQFFGPGTRLTVL.

Written as DNA, the CDR3 is TGTGCCAGCAGTGGGACAGGGGGCACCTACGAGCAGTACGTC. Translated: CASSGTGGTYEQYV. This rearrangement joins TRBV2 to TRBJ2-7; 11 bases map to TRBD1. The CDR3 has 14 residues. V was clipped by 4 bases and J by 2 bases; unmatched bases: 1. The germline gives CDR1 SNHLY, CDR2 FYNNEI.

This clone was seen only once. The chain recombines TRBV6-2 or TRBV6-3 with TRBJ2-7, with 8 positions matching TRBD1. The V gene end was trimmed by 5 bases and the J gene end by 3 bases; junction bases not matched to a gene: 9. In germline, CDR1 is MNHEY, CDR2 SVGEGT. The CDR3 has 15 amino acids. CDR3 DNA sequence: TGTGCCAGCAGTCGCATGGGGGACAGGCACTACGAGCAGTACTTC. Its protein product is CASSRMGDRHYEQYF.

The V and J genes are TRBV4-1 and TRBJ1-3, with D possibly matching TRBD1 (6 bases). The V gene lost 0 bases and the J gene lost 8 bases, with 11 bases spanning the gap. The length of the CDR3 is 14 residues. Germline CDR1 MGHRA, CDR2 YSYEKL. CDR3: CASSQDLQGHTIYF. CDR3 in DNA: TGCGCCAGCAGCCAAGATCTACAGGGCCACACCATATATTTT.

The chain is built from TRBV12-3 or TRBV12-4 and TRBJ2-7; possibly TRBD2 for D (6 bases). V was trimmed by 5 bases and J by 3 bases, leaving 11 bases between them. The CDR3 spans 13 residues. The CDR3 spells CASSRSGVYEQYV. CDR3 coding DNA: TGTGCCAGCAGTAGGTCGGGGGTCTACGAGCAGTACGTC.

J is TRBJ2-3 and V is TRBV9, with D hard to call. This CDR3 has 13 amino acids. The germline CDR1 and CDR2 sequences are SGDLS and YYNGEE. Deletions cut 2 bases from V and 1 base from J, with 5 bases between. CDR3 nucleotide sequence: TGTGCCAGCAGCGTTGGGCGCACAGATACGCAGTATTTT. Translated: CASSVGRTDTQYF. Filled out from reference TRBV9 and TRBJ2-3, the complete variable domain reads DSGVTQTPKHLITATGQRVTLRCSPRSGDLSVYWYQQSLDQGLQFLIQYYNGEERAKGNILERFSAQQFPDLHSELNLSSLELGDSALYFCASSVGRTDTQYFGPGTRLTVL.

The chain is built from TRBV7-8 and TRBJ2-1; 8 bases are shared with TRBD2. The CDR3 loop spans 15 amino acids. Germline V gene data show CDR1 as SGHVS and CDR2 as FQNEAQ. The V and J ends lost 2 bases and 0 bases, in that order; junction bases with no gene match: 0. CDR3 sequence: CASSLSGSSYNEQFF. CDR3 in DNA: TGTGCCAGCAGCTTAAGCGGGAGCTCCTACAATGAGCAGTTCTTC.

The genes are TRBV7-9 and TRBJ1-1; D perhaps matches TRBD1 (6 bases). The CDR3 is made up of 14 amino acids. V shed 3 bases and J shed 7 bases, with 15 bases lying between them. Per germline, CDR1 SEHNR and CDR2 FQNEAQ (reference sequence). CDR3 coding DNA: TGTGCCAGCAGCTTTCCATCAGGGGCCAGTGAAGCTTTCTTT. Its translation: CASSFPSGASEAFF.

The CDR3 loop reads CASRGGLITRRGTNEKLFF. CDR3 in DNA: TGTGCCAGTAGGGGGGGACTCATCACCCGACGGGGAACTAATGAAAAACTGTTTTTT. The chain couples TRBV19 to TRBJ1-4; D is perhaps TRBD1 (5 bases). V was trimmed by 6 bases and J by 1 base, leaving 24 bases between them. The CDR3 runs 19 residues. In germline, CDR1 is LNHDA, CDR2 SQIVND (reference sequence).

The chain carries TRBV5-4 and TRBJ2-1; the match to TRBD2 covers 9 bases. Losses at the gene ends were 5 bases for V and 5 bases for J; bases not matched to a gene: 8. CDR3 length: 15 residues. Germline V gene data show CDR1 as SGHNT and CDR2 as YYREEE (reference sequence). The CDR3 region has the DNA TGTGCCAGCAGGATATCAGCGGGGGGTGACAATGAGCAGTTCTTC. This translates into CASRISAGGDNEQFF. The entire variable domain, with the rest obtained from reference TRBV5-4 and TRBJ2-1, is as follows: ETGVTQSPTHLIKTRGQQVTLRCSSQSGHNTVSWYQQALGQGPQFIFQYYREEENGRGNFPPRFSGLQFPNYSSELNVNALELDDSALYLCASRISAGGDNEQFFGPGTRLTVL.

The chain uses TRBV29-1 and TRBJ1-1, with no clear D. The CDR3 spans 13 residues. Trimming pared 3 bases from V and 5 bases from J, leaving 13 bases between. CDR1 and CDR2 (germline): SQVTM, ANQGSEA. The CDR3 DNA is TGCAGCGTTGAGGCAGGCCCTGGGACTGAAGCTTTCTTT. Amino acids: CSVEAGPGTEAFF.

J is TRBJ1-1 and V is TRBV10-2, with 7 positions matching TRBD1. The V gene's germline CDR1 is WSHSY and CDR2 SAAADI. The V segment lost 8 bases and the J segment 2 bases; nucleotides outside the gene matches: 2. The CDR3 is made up of 12 amino acids. The CDR3 bases are TGCGCCAGCCGGGACAGCAACACTGAAGCTTTCTTT. It is translated as CASRDSNTEAFF.

This clone was counted between two and nine times. The CDR3 is CASSLAGTGGGGYTF. CDR3 bases: TGTGCCAGCAGCTTGGCCGGGACAGGGGGCGGTGGCTACACCTTC. The rearrangement links TRBV5-4 to TRBJ1-2, with 12 positions matching TRBD1. The CDR3 contains 15 residues. Germline CDR1 SGHNT, CDR2 YYREEE (reference sequence). Trimming at V came to 0 bases and at J to 7 bases, leaving 4 bases not matched to a gene. The variable domain in full, with the rest retrieved from reference TRBV5-4 and TRBJ1-2, is ETGVTQSPTHLIKTRGQQVTLRCSSQSGHNTVSWYQQALGQGPQFIFQYYREEENGRGNFPPRFSGLQFPNYSSELNVNALELDDSALYLCASSLAGTGGGGYTFGSGTRLTVV.

This clone appeared a few times. The V call is TRBV13, the J call TRBJ2-5; TRBD2 might be the D (6 bases). V was pared by 6 bases and J by 10 bases, with 15 bases between. CDR3 size: 12 residues. Germline V CDR1 and CDR2: PRHDT, FYEKMQ (reference sequence). CDR3 DNA sequence: TGTGCCAGCAGTATATCGTGGGGGGACCAGTACTTC. It encodes CASSISWGDQYF.

This clone was detected only a few times. The chain links TRBV29-1 to TRBJ2-3; D uncertain. Germline lookup yields CDR1 SQVTM and CDR2 ANQGSEA. V gave up 1 base and J gave up 2 bases, with 10 bases separating them. The CDR3 runs to 14 residues. CDR3 residues: CSVEVATTTDTQYF. The CDR3, as DNA: TGCAGCGTTGAAGTGGCTACTACCACAGATACGCAGTATTTT.

This rearrangement joins TRBV7-3 to TRBJ2-3; D ambiguous. Between the trimmed V and J ends, which lost 5 bases and 1 base, there was a span of 13 bases. The CDR3 loop spans 15 amino acids. The germline CDR1 and CDR2 sequences are SGHTA and FQGTGA. The CDR3 here is CASSPIASGTDTQYF. The DNA of the CDR3 is TGTGCCAGCAGCCCCATCGCGTCCGGCACAGATACGCAGTATTTT.

The chain links TRBV19 to TRBJ2-7; D is ambiguous. Germline CDR1 LNHDA, CDR2 SQIVND (reference sequence). The CDR3 is made up of 12 amino acids. Trimming pared 8 bases from V and 0 bases from J, leaving 8 bases between. The CDR3 DNA reads TGTGCCAGTGGCCCCAGCTCCTACGAGCAGTACTTC. This encodes CASGPSSYEQYF. Combining the CDR3 with reference TRBV19 and TRBJ2-7 gives the whole variable domain DGGITQSPKYLFRKEGQNVTLSCEQNLNHDAMYWYRQDPGQGLRLIYYSQIVNDFQKGDIAEGYSVSREKKESFPLTVTSAQKNPTAFYLCASGPSSYEQYFGPGTRLTVT.

The V call is TRBV6-5, the J call TRBJ1-4; TRBD1 matches at 8 bases. The CDR3 is made up of 13 amino acids. Germline V lookup: CDR1 MNHEY, CDR2 SVGAGI. The trim removed 4 bases at V and 7 bases at J, leaving 2 bases unmatched. CDR3 in amino acids: CASSFRGLEKLFF. For the CDR3, the DNA is TGTGCCAGCAGTTTCAGGGGGCTTGAAAAACTGTTTTTT.